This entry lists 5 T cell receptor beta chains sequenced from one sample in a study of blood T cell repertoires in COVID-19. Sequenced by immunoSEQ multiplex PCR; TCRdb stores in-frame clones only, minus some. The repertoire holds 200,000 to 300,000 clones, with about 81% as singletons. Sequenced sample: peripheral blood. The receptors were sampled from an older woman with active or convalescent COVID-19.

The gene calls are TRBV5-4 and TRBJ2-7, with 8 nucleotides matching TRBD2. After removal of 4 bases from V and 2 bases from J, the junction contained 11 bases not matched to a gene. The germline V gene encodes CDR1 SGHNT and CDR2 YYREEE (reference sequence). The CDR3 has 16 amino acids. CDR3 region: CASSQAAPGGAYEQYF. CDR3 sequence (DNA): TGTGCCAGCAGCCAAGCGGCCCCCGGGGGGGCCTACGAGCAGTACTTC.

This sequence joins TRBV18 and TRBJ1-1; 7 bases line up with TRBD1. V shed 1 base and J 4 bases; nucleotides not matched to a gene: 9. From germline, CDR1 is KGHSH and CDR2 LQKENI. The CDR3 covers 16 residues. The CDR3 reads CASSPRREGAGTEAFF. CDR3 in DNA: TGTGCCAGCTCACCACGGCGTGAGGGGGCGGGCACTGAAGCTTTCTTT.

The CDR3 is CASSTGNGVRADTQYF. As DNA, the CDR3 is TGTGCCAGCAGCACCGGCAATGGCGTCAGGGCAGATACGCAGTATTTT. This chain joins TRBV7-2 and TRBJ2-3; possibly TRBD1 for D (5 bases). The CDR3 has 16 residues. Trimming removed 5 bases at V and 4 bases at J, with 19 bases between. Germline lookup yields CDR1 SGHTA and CDR2 FQGNSA. Combining the CDR3 with reference TRBV7-2 and TRBJ2-3 gives the whole variable domain GAGVSQSPSNKVTEKGKDVELRCDPISGHTALYWYRQSLGQGLEFLIYFQGNSAPDKSGLPSDRFSAERTGGSVSTLTIQRTQQEDSAVYLCASSTGNGVRADTQYFGPGTRLTVL.

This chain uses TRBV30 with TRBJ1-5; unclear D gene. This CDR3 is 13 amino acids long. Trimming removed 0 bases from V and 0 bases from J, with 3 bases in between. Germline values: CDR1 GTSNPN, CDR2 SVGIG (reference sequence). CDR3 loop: CAWSVYSNQPQHF. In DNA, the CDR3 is TGTGCCTGGAGTGTGTATAGCAATCAGCCCCAGCATTTT.

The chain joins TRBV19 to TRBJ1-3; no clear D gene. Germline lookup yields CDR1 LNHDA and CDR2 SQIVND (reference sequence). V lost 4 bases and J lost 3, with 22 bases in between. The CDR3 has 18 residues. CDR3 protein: CASSRQPFKAGGGNTIYF. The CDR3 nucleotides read TGTGCCAGTAGTAGGCAGCCGTTCAAGGCCGGCGGTGGAAACACCATATATTTT.